A few counts support the clone carrying this T cell receptor beta chain. No antigen is known for it. This sample is drawn from a study of T-cell reconstitution after alpha-beta-depleted transplantation in children. Germline lookup yields CDR1 DFQATT and CDR2 SNEGSKA (reference sequence). V trimming: 1 base; J trimming: 3 bases; junction bases outside the gene matches: 7. This CDR3 is built from 16 residues. Preparation of the TCRbeta library used unique molecular identifiers. TCRdb analysed the PCR reads with MiXCR anew, one entry per CDR3 protein. The table shows approximately 230,000 distinct CDR3 sequences, with 20% to 30% occurring only once. General study points: Recipient T cells and thymic progenitors that survived were the source of the high TCRbeta diversity seen at day 60 in some patients. Expanded graft clones, several hundred of them, were reportedly the source of alpha-beta T cells about two months after transplant.

The chain links TRBV20-1 to TRBJ2-7, with 12 bases fitting TRBD2. The clonotype originates from a female patient aged 2-9 years who had a stem cell transplant for congenital amegakaryocytic thrombocytopenia, so the T cells may come from the graft donor. The starting material was PBMCs, mostly from graft donor cells, obtained 360 days after TCRalphabeta/CD19-depleted stem cell transplant. The CDR3 sequence is CSARAPTSGRYYEQYF. As DNA, the CDR3 is TGCAGTGCTAGAGCCCCGACTAGCGGGAGATACTACGAGCAGTACTTC.